The source of this T cell receptor beta chain is a study of PD-L1 blockade in urothelial cancer. The data were produced by immunoSEQ multiplex PCR, yet TCRdb's version contains in-frame clones alone and is incomplete. The sample lists under 150,000 clones, around 89% occurring once. Germline values: CDR1 WNHNN, CDR2 SYGVQD (reference sequence). V lost 3 bases, J lost 4 bases, and 14 bases stayed unmatched. The CDR3 is made up of 17 amino acids. Specified time point: peripheral blood 6 weeks after treatment start. This rearrangement joins TRBV10-1 to TRBJ2-7; 8 bases fit TRBD1. This TCR came from a man aged 60 to 75 with urothelial cancer. The sequencing here drew on PBMCs, taken around atezolizumab (anti-PD-L1) treatment. The CDR3 spells CASSELWTGPNVYEQYF. CDR3 DNA: TGCGCCAGCAGTGAACTGTGGACAGGGCCGAATGTATACGAGCAGTACTTC.